These T cell receptor beta chains were read from a single sample in a study of blood T cell repertoires in COVID-19. Libraries were prepared by immunoSEQ multiplex PCR; TCRdb keeps only in-frame clonotypes and omits some of them. The sample lists more than 15,000 clones; about 90% were seen once. Sequencing input: peripheral blood. These receptors were obtained from a human donor in a cohort sampled during active COVID-19. Both conserved end residues are part of each CDR3. The order of the fields is CDR3 protein, CDR3 DNA, clone size, D gene, J gene, V gene. The D gene is left open where the match is weak. Some rows mark clone size as missing; the rest say once, few, many or name a class of expanded clone.

CDR3: CASSSSVDSFLLLAF; DNA: TGTGCCAGCAGCTCCTCCGTTGACAGTTTCCTCCTCCTTGCCTTC; size: .; D: .; J: TRBJ1-2; V: TRBV7-8
CDR3: CASSLAGGRGETQYF; DNA: TGTGCCAGCAGCCTAGCGGGGGGGCGAGGTGAGACCCAGTACTTC; size: .; D: TRBD2; J: TRBJ2-5; V: TRBV7-9
CDR3: CASSLSSNTDTQYF; DNA: TGTGCCAGCAGCTTGTCTAGCAACACAGATACGCAGTATTTT; size: .; D: .; J: TRBJ2-3; V: TRBV5-8
CDR3: CASSFGSDSSKAFF; DNA: TGTGCCAGCAGCTTTGGGTCGGACAGTAGTAAAGCTTTCTTT; size: .; D: .; J: TRBJ1-1; V: TRBV11-1
CDR3: CASSHNRGLGNQPQHF; DNA: TGTGCCAGCAGTCACAACAGGGGGCTAGGCAATCAGCCCCAGCATTTT; size: few; D: TRBD1; J: TRBJ1-5; V: TRBV6-2/TRBV6-3
CDR3: CASSQDRTVNQPQHF; DNA: TGCGCCAGCAGCCAAGATCGGACAGTAAATCAGCCCCAGCATTTT; size: .; D: .; J: TRBJ1-5; V: TRBV4-3
CDR3: CASSQDSGNQPQHF; DNA: TGTGCCAGCTCACAGGACAGCGGCAATCAGCCCCAGCATTTT; size: .; D: .; J: TRBJ1-5; V: TRBV18
CDR3: CASSLQGPNEQFF; DNA: TGCGCCAGCAGCTTGCAGGGCCCCAATGAGCAGTTCTTC; size: .; D: .; J: TRBJ2-1; V: TRBV5-1
CDR3: CASSYTTGTNYGYTF; DNA: TGTGCCAGCAGTTACACAACAGGGACTAACTATGGCTACACCTTC; size: .; D: .; J: TRBJ1-2; V: TRBV6-5
CDR3: CASSPQLSYYEQYF; DNA: TGTGCCAGTAGTCCACAGTTGAGCTACTACGAGCAGTACTTC; size: .; D: .; J: TRBJ2-7; V: TRBV19
CDR3: CASSRSYRDNSPLHF; DNA: TGTGCCAGCAGCAGAAGCTACAGGGATAATTCACCCCTCCACTTT; size: .; D: .; J: TRBJ1-6; V: TRBV9
CDR3: CASSQAAAGGADTQYF; DNA: TGTGCCAGCAGCCAAGCCGCAGCGGGAGGTGCAGATACGCAGTATTTT; size: few; D: TRBD2; J: TRBJ2-3; V: TRBV14
CDR3: CASMDRGQETQYF; DNA: TGTGCCAGTATGGACAGGGGACAAGAGACCCAGTACTTC; size: .; D: TRBD1; J: TRBJ2-5; V: TRBV6-5
CDR3: CASSFARGYNEQFF; DNA: TGTGCCAGCAGTTTTGCCAGGGGCTACAATGAGCAGTTCTTC; size: .; D: .; J: TRBJ2-1; V: TRBV28
CDR3: CASSFQGAKNIQYF; DNA: TGTGCCAGCAGCTTCCAGGGAGCCAAAAACATTCAGTACTTC; size: .; D: .; J: TRBJ2-4; V: TRBV5-8
CDR3: CGARGPRQGARQPQHF; DNA: TGTGGGGCGCGAGGGCCGAGGCAGGGGGCGCGTCAGCCCCAGCATTTT; size: .; D: TRBD1; J: TRBJ1-5; V: TRBV28
CDR3: CASTLTGGYGYTF; DNA: TGTGCCAGCACCTTAACTGGAGGGTATGGCTACACCTTC; size: .; D: .; J: TRBJ1-2; V: TRBV2
CDR3: CASSLVPGGDTEAFF; DNA: TGTGCCAGCAGCTTAGTCCCAGGAGGGGACACTGAAGCTTTCTTT; size: .; D: .; J: TRBJ1-1; V: TRBV11-2
CDR3: CASSLPGVKQFF; DNA: TGTGCCAGTAGTCTTCCGGGGGTTAAGCAGTTCTTC; size: once; D: .; J: TRBJ2-1; V: TRBV19
CDR3: CASSLGTGNTEAFF; DNA: TGTGCCAGCAGCTTGGGGACAGGGAACACTGAAGCTTTCTTT; size: .; D: TRBD1; J: TRBJ1-1; V: TRBV5-8
CDR3: CASSYNRDQPQHF; DNA: TGTGCCAGCAGTTATAACAGGGATCAGCCCCAGCATTTT; size: .; D: .; J: TRBJ1-5; V: TRBV6-5
CDR3: CATRQPPTGDETQYF; DNA: TGTGCCACCAGGCAGCCCCCGACAGGGGACGAGACCCAGTACTTC; size: .; D: TRBD1; J: TRBJ2-5; V: TRBV24-1
CDR3: CASSYPGTDNTEAFF; DNA: TGTGCCAGCAGTTATCCCGGGACAGATAACACTGAAGCTTTCTTT; size: once; D: TRBD1; J: TRBJ1-1; V: TRBV6-5
CDR3: CASSPTGTGTDEAFF; DNA: TGTGCCAGCAGCCCAACCGGGACAGGGACCGATGAAGCTTTCTTT; size: .; D: TRBD1; J: TRBJ1-1; V: TRBV7-6
CDR3: CASSSRPGGGTDTQYF; DNA: TGTGCCAGCAGCTCCCGGCCCGGGGGGGGCACAGATACGCAGTATTTT; size: .; D: TRBD2; J: TRBJ2-3; V: TRBV7-2
CDR3: CASRSYLRGMMNTEAFF; DNA: TGTGCCAGCCGGTCGTACCTACGTGGTATGATGAACACTGAAGCTTTCTTT; size: .; D: .; J: TRBJ1-1; V: TRBV19
CDR3: CASSARDRVDYGYTF; DNA: TGTGCCAGCAGCGCCCGGGACAGGGTCGACTATGGCTACACCTTC; size: once; D: TRBD1; J: TRBJ1-2; V: TRBV9
CDR3: CASRSDRVGYNEQFF; DNA: TGTGCCAGTAGGTCGGACAGGGTGGGCTACAATGAGCAGTTCTTC; size: once; D: TRBD1; J: TRBJ2-1; V: TRBV19
CDR3: CASSNFGGAGGELFF; DNA: TGTGCCAGCAGTAATTTCGGTGGGGCTGGCGGGGAGCTGTTTTTT; size: .; D: .; J: TRBJ2-2; V: TRBV2
CDR3: CATSSHGETQYF; DNA: TGTGCCACCAGCTCCCACGGTGAGACCCAGTACTTC; size: .; D: .; J: TRBJ2-5; V: TRBV15
CDR3: CASSIRSGPTDTQYF; DNA: TGTGCCAGCAGCATTCGTAGCGGACCCACAGATACGCAGTATTTT; size: .; D: .; J: TRBJ2-3; V: TRBV7-2
CDR3: CATRQGGNEQFF; DNA: TGTGCCACGAGACAGGGGGGGAATGAGCAGTTCTTC; size: once; D: TRBD1; J: TRBJ2-1; V: TRBV19
CDR3: CASSSVTSGRNYNEQFF; DNA: TGTGCCAGTAGTTCGGTGACTAGCGGGAGGAACTACAATGAGCAGTTCTTC; size: .; D: TRBD2; J: TRBJ2-1; V: TRBV19
CDR3: CASMDRAAGELFF; DNA: TGCGCCAGCATGGACAGGGCGGCCGGGGAGCTGTTTTTT; size: .; D: TRBD1; J: TRBJ2-2; V: TRBV10-1